This paragraph reports one TCR beta chain. This record belongs to a study of shared clonotypes between healthy human individuals. Background on the study: Participating donors consisted of two women and a few men aged 18 to 49.

The length of the CDR3 is 13 residues. The V end was cut by 2 bases, the J end by 3 bases, with 8 bases between. Looked up from germline, CDR1 is LNHDA and CDR2 is SQIVND (reference sequence). Running of the assay took place at deep level. Only in-frame clones appear in the TCRdb table, and some are missing; sequencing was by immunoSEQ multiplex PCR. Here the sample spans 400,000 to 600,000 clones, roughly 77% being singletons. The chain combines TRBV19 with TRBJ2-7; no clear D. Sequencing was done on a sample of PBMCs. The receptor was isolated from a woman in her forties in good health. Some clones in this sample may be carry-over from other donors' samples. In DNA, the CDR3 is TGTGCCAGTAGTATAAAGGGATACTACGAGCAGTACTTC. Translation gives CASSIKGYYEQYF. Drawing the rest from reference TRBV19 and TRBJ2-7, the complete variable domain is DGGITQSPKYLFRKEGQNVTLSCEQNLNHDAMYWYRQDPGQGLRLIYYSQIVNDFQKGDIAEGYSVSREKKESFPLTVTSAQKNPTAFYLCASSIKGYYEQYFGPGTRLTVT.